This T cell receptor (beta chain) is drawn from a study of cytomegalovirus exposure and HLA in healthy donors. As for the study in general: HLA-typed donors were the source of about 85 million unique TCRs, which an early data release held.

60 Vbeta and 13 Jbeta primers were used in PCR. Assay used: immunoSEQ multiplex PCR; TCRdb lists only in-frame clones, some missing. Among approximately 60,000 clones listed, about four fifths were seen once. The CDR3 has 17 amino acids. CDR1 and CDR2 (germline): SGHTA, FQGNSA. V dropped 1 base and J dropped 6; count of bases not matched to a gene: 9. This clonotype originated in a man aged 40-49 years in good health and CMV-seronegative. The rearrangement uses TRBV7-2 and TRBJ1-4, with TRBD1 matching 9 bases. Source material: PBMCs. DNA for the CDR3: TGTGCCAGCAGCTTAGTAGTTGGGACAGGGAGGGATGAAAAACTGTTTTTT. Translation gives CASSLVVGTGRDEKLFF.